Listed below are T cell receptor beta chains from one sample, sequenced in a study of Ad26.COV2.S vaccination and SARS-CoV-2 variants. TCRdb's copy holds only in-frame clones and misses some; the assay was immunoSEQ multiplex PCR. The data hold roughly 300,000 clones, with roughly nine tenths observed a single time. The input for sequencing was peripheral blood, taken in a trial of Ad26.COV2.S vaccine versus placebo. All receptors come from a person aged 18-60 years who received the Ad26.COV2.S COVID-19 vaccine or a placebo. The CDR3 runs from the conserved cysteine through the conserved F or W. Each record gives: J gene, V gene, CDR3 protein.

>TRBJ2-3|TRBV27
CASSLWSSNTDTQYF
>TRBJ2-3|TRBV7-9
CASRGVDTQYF
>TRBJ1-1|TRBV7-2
CASSLRGPTNTEAFF
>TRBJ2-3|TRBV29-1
CSVVRGRSSTDTQYF
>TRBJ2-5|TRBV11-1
CASSFTSGLTQETQYF
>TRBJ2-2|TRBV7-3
CASSLGLANTGELFF
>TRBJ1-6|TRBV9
CASSVEWGSPLHF
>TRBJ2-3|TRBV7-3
CASSCGPGGYF
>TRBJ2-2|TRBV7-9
CASSLPAKVELFF
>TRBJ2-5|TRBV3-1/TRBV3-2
CASSRTPGLRGETQYF
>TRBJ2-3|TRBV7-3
CASSPIAGVRTDTQYF
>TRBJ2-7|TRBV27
CASSWTGTEQYF
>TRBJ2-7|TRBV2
CASSYTYEQYF
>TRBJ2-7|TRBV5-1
CASSSDGTYEQYF
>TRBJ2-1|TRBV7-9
CASSLDSSGAYNEQFF
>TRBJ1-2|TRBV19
CASRITSNYGYTF
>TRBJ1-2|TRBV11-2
CASSSNVLNYGYTF
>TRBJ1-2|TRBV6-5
CASSYSRGADYGYTF
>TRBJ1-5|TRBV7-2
CASSPHAEARGQPQHF
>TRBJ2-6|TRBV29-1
CSVGDITPSGANVLTF
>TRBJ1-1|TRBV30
CAWSASGDTEAFF
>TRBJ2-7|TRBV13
CASSLGALSSSYEQYF
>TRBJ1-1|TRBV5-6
CASNSYLVRETEAFF
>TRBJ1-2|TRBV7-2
CASSLDAGSSNYGYTF
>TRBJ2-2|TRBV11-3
CASSDRTGDGELFF
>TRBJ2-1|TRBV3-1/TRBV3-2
CASSQWSPGGKPYNEQFF
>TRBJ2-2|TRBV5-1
CASSSPSVGELFF
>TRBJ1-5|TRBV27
CASSRTRYSNQPQHF
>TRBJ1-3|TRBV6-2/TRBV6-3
CASSYSGGWGNTIYF
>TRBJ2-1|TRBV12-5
CASGLVLGTSGGQSSYNEQFF
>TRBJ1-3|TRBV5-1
CASSLDSPGNTIYF
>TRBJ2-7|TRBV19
CASSKGGNSRMLGEQYF
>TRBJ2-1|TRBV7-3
CASSQDRGRGLHNEQFF
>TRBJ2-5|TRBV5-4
CASSRGRGEETQYF
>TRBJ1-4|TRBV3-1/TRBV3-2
CASSQDRAGGPNEKLFF
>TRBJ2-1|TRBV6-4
CASAPLAGGPDEQFF
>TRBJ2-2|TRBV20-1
CSTRMTGELFF
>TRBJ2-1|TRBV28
CASRPQGDNEQFF
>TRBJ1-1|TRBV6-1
CASSETTERSAEAFF
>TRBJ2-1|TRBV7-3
CASSLNLGLAGRPDYNEQFF
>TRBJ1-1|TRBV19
CASSSENTEAFF
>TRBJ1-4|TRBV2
CASSLTGATNEKLFF
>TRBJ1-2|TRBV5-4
CASSLAGTGEYGYTF
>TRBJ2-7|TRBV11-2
CASSLAWQSYEQYF
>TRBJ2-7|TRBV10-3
CAISESRQGAGEQYF
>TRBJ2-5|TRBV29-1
CSVERPKQYF